The clone carrying this TCR beta chain was seen at least ten times. The data were taken from a study of T-cell reconstitution after alpha-beta-depleted transplantation in children. The CDR3 is 15 residues long. Germline-derived CDR1 and CDR2 are MDHEN and SYDVKM. The trim removed 5 bases at V and 3 bases at J, leaving 7 bases unmatched. This sample's TCRbeta library carried unique molecular identifier barcodes. TCRdb reprocessed the PCR reads via MiXCR and lists one record per CDR3 protein. The data contain approximately 240,000 distinct CDR3 sequences, 11% of them singletons. The source was PBMCs, collected before TCRalphabeta/CD19-depleted stem cell transplant. This sequence was found in a child under three years old with acute myeloid leukemia, due to receive a stem cell transplant. V and J are TRBV28 and TRBJ2-3; 8 nucleotides match TRBD2. In DNA form, the CDR3 reads TGTGCCAGCAGTGTACCGGGGGGGCGGACAGATACGCAGTATTTT. Its translation: CASSVPGGRTDTQYF.